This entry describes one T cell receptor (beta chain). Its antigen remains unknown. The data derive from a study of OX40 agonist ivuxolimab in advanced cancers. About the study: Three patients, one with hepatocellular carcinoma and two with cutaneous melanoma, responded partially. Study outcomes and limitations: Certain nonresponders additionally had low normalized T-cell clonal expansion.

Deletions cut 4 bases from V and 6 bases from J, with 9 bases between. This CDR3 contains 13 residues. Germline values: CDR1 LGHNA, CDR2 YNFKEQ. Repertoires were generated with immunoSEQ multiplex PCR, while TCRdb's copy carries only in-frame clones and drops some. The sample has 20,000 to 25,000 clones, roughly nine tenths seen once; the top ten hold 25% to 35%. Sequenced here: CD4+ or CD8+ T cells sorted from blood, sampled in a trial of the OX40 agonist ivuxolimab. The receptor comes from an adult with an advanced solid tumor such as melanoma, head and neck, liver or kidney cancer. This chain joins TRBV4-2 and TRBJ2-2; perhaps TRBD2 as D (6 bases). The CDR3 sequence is CASSLGGPGELFF. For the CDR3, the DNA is TGTGCCAGCAGCCTGGGGGGTCCCGGGGAGCTGTTTTTT.